This TCR beta chain stems from a study of T cell clonality in common variable immunodeficiency. The study, taken as a whole, reports: In common variable immunodeficiency, TCR beta chains reportedly carried fewer deletions and N-nucleotide insertions.

As for this clone: Its antigen is unknown. The CDR3 is cut off 3 residues early in the read; its end comes from the germline J gene.

Repertoires were generated with immunoSEQ multiplex PCR, while TCRdb's copy carries only in-frame clones and drops some. Singletons are absent from the sample, which has about 28,000 clones. CDR1 is SGHVS, CDR2 FNYEAQ, per germline. The CDR3 has 15 amino acids. V was cut by 5 bases and J by 6 bases, with 18 bases left in between. This chain connects TRBV7-6 to TRBJ2-3; D not resolved. Sequencing used peripheral blood mononuclear cells. The TCR was taken from a human donor with common variable immunodeficiency. Partial CDR3 DNA: TGTGCCAGCAGCCCCAGTAGGAGCAGGATTGATACG. Its translation is CASSPSRSRIDT. The CDR3 as a whole reads CASSPSRSRIDTQYF.